This is a list of T cell receptor beta chains from one sample in a study of beta chain features in type 1 diabetes. The method was immunoSEQ multiplex PCR; TCRdb's version includes in-frame clones alone and lacks a portion of them. The sample lists fewer than 250,000 clones, roughly an eighth seen once, with around 0.025% in the top ten. The material sequenced was naive CD4+ T cells from blood. These receptors originate from a woman aged 40 to 49 in good health. CDR3s include the opening cysteine and the closing phenylalanine or tryptophan. A D gene is named only where the DNA matches it firmly. Not every row has a clone size; where given, it reads once, few, many or a size class.

d_gene	v_gene	abundance	j_gene	CDR3aa	CDR3nt
TRBD1	TRBV27	NA	TRBJ2-7	CASGTGGREQYF	TGTGCCAGCGGTACAGGGGGGCGGGAGCAGTACTTC
TRBD1	TRBV27	NA	TRBJ2-7	CASSRTGTGDYEQYF	TGTGCCAGCAGCCGAACCGGGACAGGGGACTACGAGCAGTACTTC
TRBD2	TRBV11-2	few	TRBJ2-5	CASSSRTSGGNQETQYF	TGTGCCAGCAGCTCGAGGACTAGCGGGGGGAACCAAGAGACCCAGTACTTC
TRBD2	TRBV7-2	NA	TRBJ2-5	CASSLVTSGGRETQYF	TGTGCCAGCAGCTTAGTGACTAGCGGGGGGCGGGAGACCCAGTACTTC
NA	TRBV23-1	NA	TRBJ2-2	CASSAHRAGWTGELFF	TGCGCCAGCAGTGCACACAGGGCCGGATGGACCGGGGAGCTGTTTTTT
TRBD1	TRBV5-4	NA	TRBJ1-4	CASSDPGQGGQKLFF	TGTGCCAGCAGCGACCCAGGACAGGGTGGTCAAAAACTGTTTTTT
NA	TRBV5-1	NA	TRBJ2-3	CASSFRGTTDTQYF	TGCGCCAGCAGCTTTCGGGGGACGACAGATACGCAGTATTTT
TRBD2	TRBV7-2	few	TRBJ2-1	CASSPRSGGAIWSEQFF	TGTGCCAGCAGCCCCCGTAGCGGGGGGGCCATATGGTCTGAGCAGTTCTTC
TRBD1	TRBV5-1	few	TRBJ2-7	CASSLAFAGQGNAEQYF	TGCGCCAGCAGCTTGGCCTTTGCGGGACAGGGTAACGCCGAGCAGTACTTC
NA	TRBV2	few	TRBJ2-7	CASLTLGQSSYEQYF	TGTGCCAGTCTAACACTTGGACAGAGCTCCTACGAGCAGTACTTC
NA	TRBV5-1	NA	TRBJ2-3	CASTNPSTGDTQYF	TGCGCCAGCACCAACCCAAGTACGGGTGATACGCAGTATTTT
TRBD2	TRBV9	few	TRBJ2-5	CASSVGLAGGWQETQYF	TGTGCCAGCAGCGTAGGACTAGCGGGGGGATGGCAAGAGACCCAGTACTTC
NA	TRBV6-6	NA	TRBJ1-1	CASNWGDRPEAFF	TGTGCCAGCAACTGGGGAGACAGGCCGGAAGCTTTCTTT
NA	TRBV7-9	few	TRBJ1-2	CASSLMGGNYGYTF	TGTGCCAGCAGCTTGATGGGGGGTAACTATGGCTACACCTTC
NA	TRBV7-8	few	TRBJ2-7	CASSLTVVSYEQYF	TGTGCCAGCAGCTTAACGGTGGTCTCCTACGAGCAGTACTTC
TRBD1	TRBV9	few	TRBJ2-3	CASSLPGTGRDTQYF	TGTGCCAGCAGCCTACCCGGGACAGGGCGAGATACGCAGTATTTT
NA	TRBV6-5	NA	TRBJ1-2	CASTRGNYGYTF	TGTGCCAGCACGAGGGGGAACTATGGCTACACCTTC
NA	TRBV9	few	TRBJ1-2	CASSPFGHGNYGYTF	TGTGCCAGCAGCCCGTTTGGGCACGGCAACTATGGCTACACCTTC
TRBD2	TRBV2	NA	TRBJ2-7	CASSDVLGLAGDHEQYF	TGTGCCAGCAGTGATGTCCTTGGGCTAGCGGGGGACCACGAGCAGTACTTC
NA	TRBV19	few	TRBJ1-5	CASSIDLIGAGQPQHF	TGTGCCAGTAGTATAGATCTGATAGGGGCAGGTCAGCCCCAGCATTTT
TRBD1	TRBV14	few	TRBJ1-1	CASSPDRGSLIGTEAFF	TGTGCCAGCAGCCCCGACAGGGGGTCTTTGATAGGCACTGAAGCTTTCTTT
TRBD2	TRBV7-2	NA	TRBJ2-5	CASSLVGGGAGETQYF	TGTGCCAGCAGCTTAGTTGGCGGGGGGGCGGGGGAGACCCAGTACTTC
NA	TRBV5-8	NA	TRBJ2-1	CASSYQVAGNEQFF	TGTGCCAGCAGCTACCAGGTGGCGGGCAATGAGCAGTTCTTC
NA	TRBV11-2	few	TRBJ1-1	CASSFSGGGTEAFF	TGTGCCAGCAGCTTTTCCGGGGGGGGCACTGAAGCTTTCTTT
NA	TRBV7-2	few	TRBJ1-6	CASTSGWGHRANSPLHF	TGTGCCAGCACTTCAGGTTGGGGGCATCGAGCCAATTCACCCCTCCACTTT
TRBD1	TRBV5-1	few	TRBJ2-3	CASSWGQGVRTDTQYF	TGCGCCAGCAGTTGGGGACAGGGGGTTCGCACAGATACGCAGTATTTT
NA	TRBV2	few	TRBJ2-4	CASTRQGLAKNIQYF	TGTGCCAGCACCCGACAAGGACTAGCCAAAAACATTCAGTACTTC
TRBD1	TRBV4-2	few	TRBJ2-1	CASSQATGLNNEQFF	TGTGCCAGCAGCCAAGCGACAGGGCTTAACAATGAGCAGTTCTTC
TRBD1	TRBV18	NA	TRBJ1-6	CASSPRETGTLNSPLHF	TGTGCCAGCTCACCACGGGAGACAGGGACGCTAAATTCACCCCTCCACTTT
NA	TRBV7-9	NA	TRBJ1-4	CASSARDILAGEGRKLFF	TGTGCCAGCAGCGCCCGGGACATACTGGCCGGGGAAGGGAGAAAACTGTTTTTT
TRBD1	TRBV7-9	NA	TRBJ1-5	CASSTTGTGYNQPQHF	TGTGCCAGCAGTACCACCGGGACAGGGTACAATCAGCCCCAGCATTTT
TRBD1	TRBV9	NA	TRBJ1-6	CASSVEGQGYSPLHF	TGTGCCAGCAGCGTAGAGGGACAGGGATATTCACCCCTCCACTTT
TRBD2	TRBV6-6	NA	TRBJ2-5	CASRQASSGGETQYF	TGTGCCAGCAGGCAGGCGTCTAGCGGGGGTGAGACCCAGTACTTC
NA	TRBV27	NA	TRBJ1-2	CASSSAGSYGYTF	TGTGCCAGCAGTTCGGCCGGGTCCTATGGCTACACCTTC
TRBD2	TRBV19	NA	TRBJ2-7	CASSIGGTSGYEQYF	TGTGCCAGTAGTATCGGGGGGACTAGCGGCTACGAGCAGTACTTC
TRBD1	TRBV19	few	TRBJ2-7	CASSQPGQSLYEQYF	TGTGCCAGTAGCCAACCGGGACAGAGCCTCTACGAGCAGTACTTC
TRBD2	TRBV11-3	NA	TRBJ2-3	CASSLGGTISTDTQYF	TGTGCCAGCAGCTTAGGCGGGACTATTAGCACAGATACGCAGTATTTT
NA	TRBV2	few	TRBJ1-2	CASMTKAFYGYTF	TGTGCCAGCATGACAAAGGCCTTCTATGGCTACACCTTC
TRBD2	TRBV6-1	NA	TRBJ2-7	CASSATTTSGGEGEQYF	TGTGCCAGCAGTGCCACCACGACTAGCGGGGGAGAGGGGGAGCAGTACTTC
NA	TRBV7-2	NA	TRBJ2-7	CASSQIRDISYEQYF	TGTGCCAGCAGCCAGATACGGGACATCTCCTACGAGCAGTACTTC
TRBD1	TRBV6-1	few	TRBJ1-5	CASKIQGHQPQHF	TGTGCCAGCAAAATACAGGGGCATCAGCCCCAGCATTTT
TRBD1	TRBV7-2	few	TRBJ1-6	CASSLWTGTHSYNSPLHF	TGTGCCAGCAGCTTGTGGACAGGGACCCACTCCTATAATTCACCCCTCCACTTT
NA	TRBV5-1	NA	TRBJ2-2	CASRRSNTGELFF	TGCGCCAGCAGGCGGTCTAACACCGGGGAGCTGTTTTTT